Listed below are T cell receptor beta chains from one sample, sequenced in a study of tumor-infiltrating lymphocytes in primary liver carcinoma. A single record per CDR3 protein comes from TCRdb applying MiXCR to the multiplex PCR reads. The sample contains about 37,000 distinct CDR3 sequences, roughly 80% of which appear only once. The material sequenced was tumor-adjacent normal liver tissue. The receptors here all came from a man aged 35 to 55 with primary liver carcinoma and hepatitis B virus infection. The CDR3 runs from the conserved cysteine through the conserved F or W. Fields, in order: D gene, clone size, V gene, J gene, CDR3 DNA, CDR3 protein. A D gene is named only where the DNA matches it firmly. Clone size is not always given. Where it is, it says once, few, many or a class for expanded clones.

d_call: TRBD1
clone_size: .
v_call: TRBV28
j_call: TRBJ1-5
cdr3_nt: TGTGCCATTAGGTCGACAGGGACTTCCCAGCCCCAGCATTTT
cdr3_aa: CAIRSTGTSQPQHF

d_call: .
clone_size: few
v_call: TRBV29-1
j_call: TRBJ2-1
cdr3_nt: TGCAGCGTTATTGGCAGGACGGGTACGGATGAGCAGTTCTTC
cdr3_aa: CSVIGRTGTDEQFF

d_call: .
clone_size: few
v_call: TRBV6-2/TRBV6-3
j_call: TRBJ2-1
cdr3_nt: TGTGCCGACTCGGCGGACGGGTTCTACAATGAGCAGTTCTTC
cdr3_aa: CADSADGFYNEQFF

d_call: .
clone_size: .
v_call: TRBV6-1
j_call: TRBJ2-7
cdr3_nt: TGTGCCAGCAGTGCAATCGGCGGGCAGTACTTC
cdr3_aa: CASSAIGGQYF

d_call: TRBD1
clone_size: .
v_call: TRBV12-3/TRBV12-4
j_call: TRBJ2-1
cdr3_nt: TGTACCAGCAGTTTAGCCCGACAGGGCGATGAGCAGTTCTTC
cdr3_aa: CTSSLARQGDEQFF

d_call: TRBD1
clone_size: .
v_call: TRBV4-2
j_call: TRBJ2-1
cdr3_nt: TGTGCCAGCAGCTACGCCGGGGGACAGGGGAGCAACGAGCAGTTCTTC
cdr3_aa: CASSYAGGQGSNEQFF

d_call: TRBD1
clone_size: .
v_call: TRBV6-6
j_call: TRBJ1-2
cdr3_nt: TGTGCCAGCAGCTCCGACGACGGGACAGGCTATGTTTACACCTTC
cdr3_aa: CASSSDDGTGYVYTF

d_call: .
clone_size: .
v_call: TRBV11-2
j_call: TRBJ2-1
cdr3_nt: TGTGCCGGCAGCCAGGGACGGAACGGAGACAATGGGCAGTTCTTC
cdr3_aa: CAGSQGRNGDNGQFF

d_call: .
clone_size: .
v_call: TRBV6-1
j_call: TRBJ1-1
cdr3_nt: TGTGCCAGAAGTGAAGCGCTAGGACCTGAAGCTTTCTTT
cdr3_aa: CARSEALGPEAFF

d_call: TRBD1
clone_size: .
v_call: TRBV11-2
j_call: TRBJ2-1
cdr3_nt: TGTACCAACAGCTTTGACAGGGAGCAGCTCTTC
cdr3_aa: CTNSFDREQLF

d_call: .
clone_size: .
v_call: TRBV29-1
j_call: TRBJ1-1
cdr3_nt: TGCAGCGCTCTACAGGTGGCAAACGCTGAAGCTTTCTTT
cdr3_aa: CSALQVANAEAFF

d_call: TRBD2
clone_size: .
v_call: TRBV28
j_call: TRBJ2-3
cdr3_nt: TGTGCCAGCAGTTTCCTAGCGGGTTACACAGTTACGCAGTTTTTT
cdr3_aa: CASSFLAGYTVTQFF

d_call: TRBD1
clone_size: once
v_call: TRBV11-2
j_call: TRBJ2-6
cdr3_nt: TGTGCCAGCAACATGGGGGGAGACAGGGGCATTTCCCTCTCTGGGGCCAATGTCGTGACTTTC
cdr3_aa: CASNMGGDRGISLSGANVVTF

d_call: .
clone_size: once
v_call: TRBV12-3/TRBV12-4
j_call: TRBJ1-1
cdr3_nt: TGTGCCAGCAGTCCTGGGCGGGACCTTTCAGCTTTATTT
cdr3_aa: CASSPGRDLSALF

d_call: .
clone_size: .
v_call: TRBV19
j_call: TRBJ2-5
cdr3_nt: TGTGCCAGTAGTATAGGTGGCAGATCTGAGACCAAGTACTTC
cdr3_aa: CASSIGGRSETKYF

d_call: .
clone_size: once
v_call: TRBV11-2
j_call: TRBJ1-1
cdr3_nt: TGTGCCAGTAGCCAAGGGGAGAGGGCTTTCTTT
cdr3_aa: CASSQGERAFF

d_call: .
clone_size: .
v_call: TRBV10-3
j_call: TRBJ2-7
cdr3_nt: TGTGCCATCAATGATAGGCCCCGCTGCGTGTACGAGCAGTACTTC
cdr3_aa: CAINDRPRCVYEQYF

d_call: .
clone_size: .
v_call: TRBV11-2
j_call: TRBJ2-3
cdr3_nt: TGTGCCAGAAGCAGAAGAAGTATAGGGGACACAGATACGCAGTATTTT
cdr3_aa: CARSRRSIGDTDTQYF

d_call: .
clone_size: .
v_call: TRBV5-1
j_call: TRBJ2-7
cdr3_nt: TGCGCCAGCACCTTGGAGCCAGGAGGGTACGAACAGTACTTC
cdr3_aa: CASTLEPGGYEQYF

d_call: TRBD2
clone_size: .
v_call: TRBV11-2
j_call: TRBJ2-5
cdr3_nt: TGTGCCAGCAGCTCAAGGCTAGCGGGCGACTCGAGCGAGACCCAGTACTTC
cdr3_aa: CASSSRLAGDSSETQYF

d_call: TRBD2
clone_size: .
v_call: TRBV6-5
j_call: TRBJ2-3
cdr3_nt: TGTGCCAGCAACCAAGGACTAGTGGGAATAGATACACAGTATTTT
cdr3_aa: CASNQGLVGIDTQYF

d_call: TRBD1
clone_size: few
v_call: TRBV11-2
j_call: TRBJ2-4
cdr3_nt: TGTGCCAGCGGCCCCGGGACAGGGGATAACATTCACTACTTC
cdr3_aa: CASGPGTGDNIHYF

d_call: .
clone_size: .
v_call: TRBV7-9
j_call: TRBJ2-7
cdr3_nt: TGTGCCAGCAGCACCGGACATGGTTCGAACAAGCAGTACTTC
cdr3_aa: CASSTGHGSNKQYF

d_call: .
clone_size: .
v_call: TRBV11-1
j_call: TRBJ2-1
cdr3_nt: TGTGCCAGTGCCCGGAACGTCCTGAGCTCCTACAATGAGCAGTTCTTC
cdr3_aa: CASARNVLSSYNEQFF

d_call: .
clone_size: .
v_call: TRBV6-1
j_call: TRBJ1-5
cdr3_nt: TGTGCCGGCAGTGAAGGAGAGGGGATGGGAGGACAGCCCCAATATTTT
cdr3_aa: CAGSEGEGMGGQPQYF